This TCR beta chain comes out of a study of blood T cell repertoires in COVID-19. Background on the study: Sites in the United States, Italy and Spain provided acute and convalescent COVID-19 samples. Sources were T cells, B-cell-depleted T cells, or PBMCs; the material itself was cDNA or gDNA.

Profiled with immunoSEQ multiplex PCR; TCRdb holds only in-frame clones, not every one. The sample includes approximately 120,000 clones, about 77% of them seen just once. The CDR3 covers 16 residues. With 4 bases clipped from V and 0 bases from J, the junction kept 6 bases outside the gene matches. Germline-derived CDR1 and CDR2 are LNHDA and SQIVND (reference sequence). The source material was peripheral blood. This sequence originates from a man older than 75 with acute or convalescent COVID-19. The chain joins TRBV19 to TRBJ2-3; TRBD1 aligns across 8 bases. The CDR3, as DNA: TGTGCCAGTAGTACACGACGACAGGGGAGCACAGATACGCAGTATTTT. Translated, it gives CASSTRRQGSTDTQYF.